This T cell receptor (beta chain) is from a study of T-cell memory formation after mild COVID-19 (dated by TCRdb to about 2021). About the full investigation: TCR sequence clusters from the two donors were found to be largely donor specific. Longitudinal TCRalpha and TCRbeta repertoire sequencing tracked T-cell clones expanding and contracting after mild COVID-19 in a couple of donors. The cohort comprised two young, previously healthy adult volunteers, one female and one male. Results and caveats for the whole study, not just this receptor: Contracting CD4+ clones turned up mainly in the CM and EM memory subsets, whereas EMRA was where CD8+ clones were enriched. SARS-CoV-2 specificity was not confirmed for the second-wave clones peaking on day 37. The detection of some responding clones in pre-infection memory suggests that pre-existing cross-reactive memory T cells joined the SARS-CoV-2 response. The study included only a couple of mild cases, and larger cohorts that include severe cases with pre-infection samples were judged to be necessary. Clones contracting from day 15 to 85 had balanced CD4/CD8 phenotypes, while a second wave expanding from day 15 to 37 was biased towards CD4+.

CDR1 and CDR2, looked up from the germline V gene, are SGDLS and YYNGEE. The CDR3 runs 14 residues from the cysteine to the phenylalanine. Only the CDR3 portion is preserved as DNA: 42 bases, with reading frame beginning at the first base. Germline trimming amounts to 0 bases on V and 5 bases on J, with 2 as the count of junction bases outside the gene matches. PBMCs were isolated by Ficoll-Paque density gradient centrifugation. The listed sequencing device is Illumina NovaSeq 6000. TCRalpha and TCRbeta cDNA libraries were constructed by 5'RACE with constant-segment primers, with sample barcodes and unique molecular identifiers being introduced. RNA was extracted from every sample with Trizol reagent. Amplification of the libraries took two PCR steps, and the second step added a second sample barcode plus Illumina TruSeq adapters. The libraries were sequenced on an Illumina NovaSeq using 2 x 150 bp paired-end reads. Processing in the source paper ran as follows. Reads were demultiplexed and collapsed into UMI-guided consensus sequences with migec v1.2.7. Using mixcr v2.1.11, UMI consensuses were aligned to TRA and TRB V and J templates and then assembled into clonotypes. Clonotypes were classified as expanded or contracted when called significant by both edgeR and NoisET, with noise models trained on biological replicates. edgeR calls used a false discovery rate-adjusted p below 0.01 and a log2 fold-change threshold of 1. As an exploratory analysis of dynamics, max-normalized trajectories of the 1000 most abundant clonotypes were examined with PCA combined with hierarchical clustering. The CD4 or CD8 phenotype of responding clones was assigned using the separately sequenced CD4+ and CD8+ repertoires. Using fastp trimming at Q25 and MiXCR clonotype assembly, TCRdb reanalyzed the public sequencing data and kept in-frame beta chains. Under each unique CDR3 protein, matching rows form one entry showing the most common genes and DNA. Clone size and V and J calls follow TCRdb, not the original study. Counted in this sample were about 430,000 distinct CDR3 sequences; more than 15% of them appeared once. The top ten constitute 20% to 25% of the sample.

This clonotype was counted only a few times. Its antigen remains undetermined. The record has no base qualities; no much larger clone is one base away. The sequence came from a man aged 18 to 35 who had mild COVID-19 (a few samples of this study predate the infection). The sample titles of this study are shuffled in the database, so cell type and time point are left out; the donor was told from shared clones. Input material: PBMCs or a T cell subset sorted from them (not recorded which). Rearrangement joined TRBV9 to TRBJ1-2; TRBD1 fits 9 bases in the junction. DNA sequence: TGTGCCAGCAGCGTAGGAGGGACAGGGTATGGCTACACCTTC. Its amino acids are CASSVGGTGYGYTF.